This record covers a single T cell receptor (beta chain). Antigen unknown. Sequencing used immunoSEQ multiplex PCR; TCRdb keeps in-frame clones, though not all of them. The data hold roughly 86,000 clones, with nearly 85% observed a single time. Checkpoint therapy with ipilimumab 1 mg/kg began 14 to 28 days after transplant. Patients got 3 mg/kg IV nivolumab weeks 1, 4, 7, 10, then biweekly through week 26. The entry originates in a study of ipilimumab plus nivolumab after autologous stem cell transplantation. Study background: The DLBCL cohort had primary refractory and relapsed disease, with 18-month progression-free survival of about 86% and 29%.

Findings of the study overall: TCR repertoire, Treg phenotype and gut microbiota reportedly support more study of this approach.

CDR1 is SGHRS, CDR2 YFSETQ, per germline. V lost 4 bases and J lost 4; bases outside the gene matches: 14. This CDR3 is built from 19 residues. This receptor was identified in a male donor with diffuse large B-cell lymphoma. The J gene is TRBJ2-7, the V gene TRBV5-1; TRBD2 matches 16 bases. Here the sequenced sample was PBMCs, taken in a trial of ipilimumab plus nivolumab as post-transplant consolidation. CDR3 sequence reads: CASSLHISGTSGGAYEQYF. CDR3 DNA sequence: TGCGCCAGCAGCCTACATATCTCCGGGACTAGCGGGGGGGCGTACGAGCAGTACTTC.